This TCR beta chain was retrieved from a study of blood T cell repertoires in COVID-19. As for the study in general: Some COVID-19 samples were acute and others convalescent; all came from the United States, Italy and Spain. Sample material is recorded as cDNA or gDNA derived from T cells, B-cell-depleted T cells, or PBMCs.

Authors' processing steps: Amplified reference gene primers provided the basis for estimating nucleated cell counts. TCRdb's table, derived via immunoSEQ multiplex PCR, lists solely in-frame clones and lacks some. Clone size and the V and J calls come from that table; the DNA yielded D and trimming. The data hold 110,000 to 150,000 clones, with about 80% observed a single time. V was cut by 6 bases and J by 5 bases, with 14 bases left in between. CDR3 length: 14 amino acids. From germline, CDR1 is KGHSH and CDR2 LQKENI. Input material: peripheral blood. The rearrangement joins TRBV18 to TRBJ1-5; D is possibly TRBD1 (5 bases). This TCR was recovered from a human donor in a cohort sampled during active COVID-19. CDR3 coding DNA: TGTGCCAGCTCTCAGGGTCTTACAGATCAGCCCCAGCATTTT. This encodes CASSQGLTDQPQHF.